These 2 T cell receptor beta chains were all obtained from the same sample, sequenced in a study of cytomegalovirus exposure and HLA in healthy donors. Primers: 60 Vbeta forward and 13 Jbeta reverse. TCRdb's copy holds only in-frame clones and misses some; the assay was immunoSEQ multiplex PCR. The table lists 65,000 to 95,000 clones, with 1.3% to 1.5% in the top ten. The sample comprised PBMCs. Source of these receptors: a woman in her fifties or sixties in good health and CMV-seronegative.

This chain connects TRBV6-5 to TRBJ1-2, with 11 bases aligning to TRBD1. The CDR3 extends over 15 amino acids. The trim removed 2 bases at V and 5 bases at J, leaving 4 bases unmatched. Per the germline V gene, CDR1 is MNHEY and CDR2 is SVGAGI. CDR3 in DNA: TGTGCCAGCAGTTACGAAGGACAGGGGGCTTATGGCTACACCTTC. Translation: CASSYEGQGAYGYTF.

V is TRBV15 and J is TRBJ2-5, with a weak D call TRBD1 (6 bases). CDR3 length equals 17 residues. Germline V gene lookup returns CDR1 LNHNV and CDR2 YYDKDF (reference sequence). V was trimmed by 3 bases and J by 2 bases, leaving 19 bases between them. The CDR3 spells CATSRTQGSPGQETQYF. The DNA for the CDR3 is TGTGCCACCAGCAGGACACAGGGAAGTCCAGGACAAGAGACCCAGTACTTC.